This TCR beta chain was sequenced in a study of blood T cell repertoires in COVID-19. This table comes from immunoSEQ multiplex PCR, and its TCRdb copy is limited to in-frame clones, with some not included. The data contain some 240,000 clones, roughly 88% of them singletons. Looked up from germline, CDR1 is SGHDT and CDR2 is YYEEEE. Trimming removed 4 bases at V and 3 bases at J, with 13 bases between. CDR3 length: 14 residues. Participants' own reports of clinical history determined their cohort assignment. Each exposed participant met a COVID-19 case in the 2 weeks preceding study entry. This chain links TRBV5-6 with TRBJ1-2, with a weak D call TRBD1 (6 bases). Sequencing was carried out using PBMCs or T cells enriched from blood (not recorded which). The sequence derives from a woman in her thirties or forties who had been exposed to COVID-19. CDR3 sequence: CASSGGRVDYGYTF. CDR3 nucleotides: TGTGCCAGCAGCGGGGGCAGGGTTGACTATGGCTACACCTTC.